The entry that follows covers one TCR beta chain sequence. The data derive from a study of control samples from healthy donors and cancer patients. Clones were sequenced by immunoSEQ multiplex PCR, and TCRdb holds only the in-frame ones, with some missing. This sample has about 73,000 clones, with about 90% found just once. Source material: blood. The receptor's source is a woman in her forties or fifties in good health.

CDR3 protein: CASSLVVQGGYTF. CDR3 coding DNA: TGTGCCAGCAGCTTAGTCGTCCAGGGGGGCTACACCTTC. The V gene is TRBV13, the J gene TRBJ1-2; perhaps TRBD1 as D (6 bases). V shed 1 base and J shed 8 bases, with 11 bases lying between them. The CDR3 covers 13 residues. Per germline, CDR1 PRHDT and CDR2 FYEKMQ (reference sequence).